The 8 T cell receptor beta chains presented below share a single source sample, sequenced in a study of CD8+CD57+ T cells in acquired aplastic anemia. Profiles of TCR beta VDJ and CDR3 were generated from a genomic DNA template. TCRdb processed the reads anew with MiXCR; each CDR3 protein has one entry. Found here are fewer than 45,000 distinct CDR3 sequences, 76% of them singletons; the top ten hold over 20%. Sequencing was carried out using sorted CD4+, CD8+, or CD8+CD57+ T cells (not recorded which) from PBMCs. All receptors come from a human donor in good health, serving as a control.

As DNA, the CDR3 is TGTGCCACCAGTGAGGCCGGGACTCGTTCCTTTGTCTACGAGCAGTACTTC. Its protein product is CATSEAGTRSFVYEQYF. V usage is TRBV24-1 and J usage is TRBJ2-7; TRBD2 might be the D (6 bases). The germline V gene encodes CDR1 KGHDR and CDR2 SFDVKD. The V end lost 4 bases, the J end lost 3 bases, and 21 bases lay between the germline ends. The CDR3 is 17 residues long.

This clonotype was recorded only once. The chain carries TRBV10-1 and TRBJ2-3, with no clear D. Germline lookup yields CDR1 WNHNN and CDR2 SYGVQD (reference sequence). The CDR3 runs to 14 residues. V lost 4 bases, J lost 5 bases, and 13 bases lay in between. The DNA for the CDR3 is TGCGCCAGCAGTGCAGGCCCCATTGGAGATACGCAGTATTTT. Amino acid sequence: CASSAGPIGDTQYF.

The genes are TRBV29-1 and TRBJ1-1; the D gene is possibly TRBD1 (5 bases). V was cut by 7 bases and J by 7 bases, with 19 bases left in between. This CDR3 is built from 13 residues. Looked up from germline, CDR1 is SQVTM and CDR2 is ANQGSEA. The CDR3 DNA sequence: TGCAGCGGAGAACTAGGGACCGGCAATGAAGCTTTCTTT. Amino acid sequence: CSGELGTGNEAFF.

This clonotype showed up just a few times. This chain joins TRBV29-1 and TRBJ2-7, with TRBD2 identical over 11 bases. CDR1 and CDR2 from the germline V gene are SQVTM and ANQGSEA. Trimming at V came to 6 bases and at J to 3 bases, leaving 4 bases not matched to a gene. This CDR3 region has 13 residues. The CDR3 spells CSVAGTSGYEQYF. CDR3 DNA sequence: TGCAGCGTGGCCGGGACTAGCGGCTACGAGCAGTACTTC.

The V gene is TRBV25-1, the J gene TRBJ1-5, with D tentatively TRBD1 (5 bases). V was pared by 2 bases and J by 3 bases, with 8 bases between. Germline lookup yields CDR1 MGHDK and CDR2 SYGVNS. CDR3 size: 14 residues. The CDR3: CASSELGDNQPQHF. For the CDR3, the DNA is TGTGCCAGCAGTGAACTGGGGGACAATCAGCCCCAGCATTTT.

The gene calls are TRBV9 and TRBJ2-5; TRBD2 agrees at 10 bases. The germline V gene encodes CDR1 SGDLS and CDR2 YYNGEE. CDR3 length equals 15 residues. J gave up 1 base and V 1 base, and 1 base lay outside the gene matches. The CDR3 region is CASSVSGGAQETQYF. For the CDR3, the DNA is TGTGCCAGCAGCGTAAGCGGGGGGGCCCAAGAGACCCAGTACTTC.

This chain uses TRBV24-1 with TRBJ2-6, with a tentative D call TRBD2 (5 bases). Germline V lookup: CDR1 KGHDR, CDR2 SFDVKD. The V end lost 7 bases, the J end lost 0 bases, and 6 bases lay between the germline ends. The CDR3 contains 14 residues. CDR3 loop: CATRDSSGANVLTF. The CDR3 DNA sequence: TGTGCCACCAGGGACTCCTCTGGGGCCAACGTCCTGACTTTC.

This clonotype occurred a few times. This rearrangement joins TRBV24-1 to TRBJ2-3, with D unresolved. V lost 5 bases and J lost 0, with 5 bases in between. CDR1 is KGHDR, CDR2 SFDVKD, per germline. The CDR3 runs 13 residues. The CDR3 region is CATSALSTDTQYF. CDR3 sequence (DNA): TGTGCCACCAGTGCGCTCAGCACAGATACGCAGTATTTT.